The 13 T cell receptor beta chains below were found in one sample sequenced in a study of blood T cell repertoires in COVID-19 (dated by TCRdb to 2020 to 2021). Receptor libraries were prepared by the immunoSEQ multiplex PCR assay. The clones in this table, taken by TCRdb from immuneACCESS, are in-frame only. Not every clone is retained; where verified, under half of the shortfall comes from an unresolved V gene, and the cause of the rest is unknown. A total of approximately 130,000 clones appear in this sample, 77% of them only once. Of the sample, about 18% falls within the top ten clones. What was sequenced was peripheral blood. The receptors here all came from a man older than 75 with acute or convalescent COVID-19.

This sequence joins TRBV20-1 and TRBJ2-1; perhaps TRBD1 as D (6 bases). This CDR3 region has 11 residues. Germline-derived CDR1 and CDR2 are DFQATT and SNEGSKA (reference sequence). Trimming took off 7 bases at V and 8 bases at J, with 12 bases between the two ends. The CDR3 region is CSGGHLDEQFF. Here the CDR3 DNA reads TGCAGTGGGGGACATTTGGATGAGCAGTTCTTC.

This rearrangement joins TRBV27 to TRBJ1-6; a weak D match, TRBD1 (6 bases). The CDR3 spans 16 residues. The germline CDR1 and CDR2 sequences are MNHEY and SMNVEV (reference sequence). V lost 1 base and J 10 bases, leaving 17 bases between the germline ends. The CDR3 bases are TGTGCCAGCAGTTTATATTTGAGGCCAGGGGAATCACCCCTCCACTTT. It yields the protein CASSLYLRPGESPLHF.

This clone was detected only a few times. This chain links TRBV7-2 with TRBJ2-2, with D unclear. The CDR3 covers 14 residues. V was pared by 5 bases and J by 2 bases, with 9 bases between. CDR1 SGHTA and CDR2 FQGNSA come from the germline V gene. CDR3 bases: TGTGCCAGCAGCAGGCTAGTCAACACCGGGGAGCTGTTTTTT. Amino acids: CASSRLVNTGELFF.

V and J are TRBV7-9 and TRBJ2-2, with D possibly matching TRBD1 (5 bases). The germline V gene encodes CDR1 SEHNR and CDR2 FQNEAQ (reference sequence). Trimming stripped 5 bases from V and 1 base from J, with 8 bases between. The CDR3 spans 14 residues. CDR3 in DNA: TGTGCCAGCAGCGTCACAGGGAACACCGGGGAGCTGTTTTTT. Translation gives CASSVTGNTGELFF.

The chain has TRBV5-1 and TRBJ1-6, with a possible D match to TRBD1 (5 bases). The CDR3 is made up of 15 amino acids. Trimming cost V 0 bases and J 6 bases, with 10 bases left between them. Germline lookup yields CDR1 SGHRS and CDR2 YFSETQ. The CDR3 spells CASSLEQGRNSPLHF. CDR3 DNA: TGCGCCAGCAGCTTGGAGCAGGGCCGTAATTCACCCCTCCACTTT.

The chain joins TRBV2 to TRBJ2-7; 14 nucleotides line up with TRBD2. V gave up 5 bases and J gave up 0 bases; unmatched junction bases: 6. Germline-derived CDR1 and CDR2 are SNHLY and FYNNEI. The CDR3 has 17 residues. CDR3 amino acids: CASSRLAGGITSYEQYF. In DNA form, the CDR3 reads TGTGCCAGCAGTAGACTAGCGGGGGGGATCACCTCCTACGAGCAGTACTTC.

Only one count was recorded for this clone. One end of the junction is discordant with germline, which a read error may explain. The gene calls are TRBV7-7 and TRBJ2-5; TRBD2 matches at 11 bases. Germline loops: CDR1 SSHAT, CDR2 FNYEAQ (reference sequence). This CDR3 is built from 14 residues. Here the CDR3 reads CASSWGTSGETQYF. CDR3 sequence (DNA): TGTGCTAGCAGCTGGGGGACTAGCGGTGAGACCCAGTACTTC.

The CDR3 here is CASNSPPQGYGYTF. CDR3 nucleotides: TGTGCCAGCAATAGCCCTCCCCAAGGCTATGGCTACACCTTC. V and J are TRBV2 and TRBJ1-2; D unresolved. Trimming removed 7 bases at V and 4 bases at J, with 16 bases between. Germline values: CDR1 SNHLY, CDR2 FYNNEI. This CDR3 comprises 14 residues.

The V gene is TRBV7-9, the J gene TRBJ1-4; a weak D match, TRBD1 (5 bases). V was cut by 4 bases and J by 2 bases, with 11 bases left in between. CDR1 and CDR2 (germline): SEHNR, FQNEAQ (reference sequence). The CDR3 totals 15 residues. The chain's CDR3 is CASSSVRGTNEKLFF. Written as DNA, the CDR3 is TGTGCCAGCAGCTCCGTTCGGGGGACTAATGAAAAACTGTTTTTT.

As regards this clone: At one end, the junction sequence differs from germline, possibly due to a read error. The V gene is TRBV11-2, the J gene TRBJ1-2; TRBD1 matches 9 bases. Germline lookup yields CDR1 SGHAT and CDR2 FQNNGV. The CDR3 totals 12 residues. The CDR3 nucleotides are TGTGCCAGCAGCTTAAACAGGGGGCCAGCGATATTC. Protein: CASSLNRGPAIF.

The chain uses TRBV7-9 and TRBJ1-1, with 11 nucleotides matching TRBD1. The length of the CDR3 is 14 residues. V lost 3 bases to trimming and J lost 6 bases; unmatched junction nucleotides: 3. CDR1 is SEHNR and CDR2 is FQNEAQ in the germline V gene (reference sequence). For the CDR3, the DNA is TGTGCCAGCAGCTTGGACAGGGGGCGATCTGAAGCTTTCTTT. Residues: CASSLDRGRSEAFF.

The chain is built from TRBV19 and TRBJ1-2, with 7 bases fitting TRBD1. This CDR3 has 18 amino acids. Germline V CDR1 and CDR2: LNHDA, SQIVND (reference sequence). Losses at the gene ends were 5 bases for V and 6 bases for J; bases not matched to a gene: 21. The chain's CDR3 is CASSVSGTAVLPRNGYTF. The CDR3 DNA reads as TGTGCCAGTAGTGTATCAGGGACAGCGGTATTACCCAGGAATGGCTACACCTTC.

This chain links TRBV3-1 (or the pseudogene TRBV3-2) with TRBJ1-6, with D unclear. Germline assignment: CDR1 LGHDT and CDR2 YNNKEL (reference sequence). This CDR3 comprises 14 residues. V lost 5 bases, J lost 10 bases, and 15 bases lay in between. CDR3 sequence reads: CASSFVEGGSPLHF. In DNA form, the CDR3 reads TGTGCCAGCAGCTTCGTAGAGGGAGGCTCACCCCTCCACTTT.